This is a list of T cell receptor beta chains from one sample in a study of blood T cell repertoires in COVID-19. Libraries were prepared by immunoSEQ multiplex PCR; TCRdb keeps only in-frame clonotypes and omits some of them. This table holds about 58,000 clones, approximately 91% found once. Sequencing was performed on peripheral blood. The source is a woman in her sixties with active COVID-19. Each CDR3 is given with its conserved first and last residue. D genes are given only for firm matches. Some rows have no size entry. The others give once, few or many, or a class for an expanded clone.

clone_size j_call d_call v_call cdr3_nt cdr3_aa
. TRBJ2-1 TRBD2 TRBV9 TGTGCCAGCAGCTCCCAAGCGGGGGGGCAATCCTACAATGAGCAGTTCTTC CASSSQAGGQSYNEQFF
. TRBJ2-2 TRBD2 TRBV5-4 TGTGCCAGCAGCACGGTGGGGGGGTGGACCGGGGAGCTGTTTTTT CASSTVGGWTGELFF
. TRBJ1-6 TRBD1 TRBV3-1/TRBV3-2 TGTGCCAGCAGCCAATGGACAGGGGCCCTCCACTTT CASSQWTGALHF
. TRBJ1-6 . TRBV10-3 TGTGCCATCAGGCCCGACAGGATCTATTCACCCCTCCACTTT CAIRPDRIYSPLHF
. TRBJ2-3 . TRBV6-5 TGTGCCAGCAGCTCCTGGGACAACACAGATACGCAGTATTTT CASSSWDNTDTQYF
. TRBJ2-1 TRBD1 TRBV18 TGTGCCAGCTCACAAAGGACAGGGTCAAGCCTCAATGAGCAGTTCTTC CASSQRTGSSLNEQFF
. TRBJ2-3 . TRBV2 TGTGCCAGCAGTAGGGGCGGTGTCCGCACAGATACGCAGTATTTT CASSRGGVRTDTQYF
. TRBJ1-5 . TRBV25-1 TGTGCCAGCAGCCAAACAGGAATAAATCAGCCCCAGCATTTT CASSQTGINQPQHF
. TRBJ1-4 . TRBV5-4 TGTGCCAGCAGCCCGGACAGAGCGAATGAAAAACTGTTTTTT CASSPDRANEKLFF
. TRBJ1-6 . TRBV6-2/TRBV6-3 TGTGCCAGCAGCACTCCAGGCAATTCACCCCTCCACTTT CASSTPGNSPLHF
once TRBJ1-5 TRBD1 TRBV19 TGTGCCAGTAGTATGAAGGCAGGGGGTCAGCCCCAGCATTTT CASSMKAGGQPQHF
. TRBJ1-5 . TRBV2 TGTGCCAGCAGGAGGGAGGGTGGAAGGAATCAGCCCCAGCATTTT CASRREGGRNQPQHF
. TRBJ1-5 . TRBV2 TGTGCCAGCAGGGCCAATAGCAATCAGCCCCAGCATTTT CASRANSNQPQHF
. TRBJ2-1 TRBD2 TRBV7-6 TGTGCCAGCAGCTTGGGGACTAGCGGGGGGGTTAGTAATGAGCAGTTCTTC CASSLGTSGGVSNEQFF
. TRBJ2-7 . TRBV6-5 TGTGCCAGCAGTCTACGGACACAATCCTACGAGCAGTACTTC CASSLRTQSYEQYF
. TRBJ1-6 . TRBV4-3 TGCGCCAGCAGCCAAGACGCCTATAATTCACCCCTCCACTTT CASSQDAYNSPLHF
. TRBJ2-5 . TRBV11-2 TGTGCCAGCAGTAGGACTGGGCTCGTCCCAAAGACCCAGTACTTC CASSRTGLVPKTQYF
. TRBJ1-2 . TRBV29-1 TGCAGCGTTGGGGCGGGGAACTATGGCTACACCTTC CSVGAGNYGYTF
. TRBJ1-5 . TRBV7-9 TGTGCCAGCAGCTTAGCCGGGGGGAGCAATCAGCCCCAGCATTTT CASSLAGGSNQPQHF
. TRBJ2-2 TRBD1 TRBV9 TGTGCCAGCACCCAAACAGGGGCCGGGACCGGGGAGCTGTTTTTT CASTQTGAGTGELFF
. TRBJ2-1 . TRBV5-6 TGTGCCAGCAGCTCGGAGAGAGGGTACAATGAGCAGTTCTTC CASSSERGYNEQFF
. TRBJ1-1 . TRBV2 TGTGCCAGCAGCTTAACAGAGAACACTGAAGCTTTCTTT CASSLTENTEAFF
. TRBJ2-5 . TRBV5-4 TGTGCCAGCAAAACCAGGGGTCAAGAGACCCAGTACTTC CASKTRGQETQYF
. TRBJ2-7 . TRBV7-9 TGTGCCAGCAGCTTAGTAGGGACAAACTACGAGCAGTACTTC CASSLVGTNYEQYF
. TRBJ2-5 TRBD1 TRBV2 TGTGCCAGCAGCACCGGGACAGGGATCCAGACCCAGTACTTC CASSTGTGIQTQYF
once TRBJ2-6 TRBD1 TRBV30 TGTGCCTACCTACAGGGGAGTGGGGCCAACGTCCTGACTTTC CAYLQGSGANVLTF
. TRBJ2-7 TRBD2 TRBV7-3 TGTGCCAGCAGCTTGGCGGGGGTTCCGTCCTACGAGCAGTACTTC CASSLAGVPSYEQYF
once TRBJ2-1 TRBD1 TRBV5-5 TGTGCCAGCAGCTGGGGACAGGGGGCAAGCAATGAGCAGTTCTTC CASSWGQGASNEQFF
. TRBJ2-7 TRBD2 TRBV7-7 TGTGCCAGCAGCCCAACGGGGGGCGAGCAGTACTTC CASSPTGGEQYF
. TRBJ1-3 TRBD1 TRBV9 TGTGCCAGCAATAGGGGGACAGGGAGCTCTGGAAACACCATATATTTT CASNRGTGSSGNTIYF
. TRBJ1-5 TRBD1 TRBV5-1 TGCGCCAGCAGTCTGGAGGGGGCAAGATATCAGCCCCAGCATTTT CASSLEGARYQPQHF
. TRBJ2-3 . TRBV7-3 TGTGCCAGCAGCCCCAACTCAGATACGCAGTATTTT CASSPNSDTQYF
. TRBJ2-7 TRBD2 TRBV18 TGTGCCAGCTCACCAACTACCGGGACTAGCGGGGTTTTCTCCTACGAGCAGTACTTC CASSPTTGTSGVFSYEQYF
. TRBJ1-2 . TRBV29-1 TGCAGCGTTATTGGTCAGAACTATGGCTACACCTTC CSVIGQNYGYTF
. TRBJ1-1 . TRBV5-4 TGTGCCAGCAGCTTGGGGGCAGGGGACACTGAAGCTTTCTTT CASSLGAGDTEAFF
. TRBJ1-2 . TRBV5-6 TGTGCCAGCAGCTTGGCTGGGGCGGGGAGTGGCTACACCTTC CASSLAGAGSGYTF
. TRBJ1-4 TRBD1 TRBV10-1 TGCGCCAGCAGTGAGTCGCCCCGGCAGGGGGCCGGAGAAAAACTGTTTTTT CASSESPRQGAGEKLFF
. TRBJ2-4 . TRBV4-3 TGCGCCAGCAGCCAAGATAGGAACAGGGTGACGTTAGCCAAAAACATTCAGTACTTC CASSQDRNRVTLAKNIQYF
. TRBJ2-7 . TRBV7-9 TGTGCCAGCAGCCCCTCGGGGTACGAGCAGTACTTC CASSPSGYEQYF
. TRBJ1-1 TRBD1 TRBV27 TGTGCCAGCAGTTTATCTCCAGGGGGCGCGGGCGCTGAAGCTTTCTTT CASSLSPGGAGAEAFF
. TRBJ1-3 . TRBV15 TGTGCCACCAGCAGAGGACAGCTCTCTGGAAACACCATATATTTT CATSRGQLSGNTIYF
. TRBJ2-7 TRBD2 TRBV3-1/TRBV3-2 TGTGCCAGCAGCCAGTCGGGACTAGCCTACGAGCAGTACTTC CASSQSGLAYEQYF
. TRBJ2-3 TRBD1 TRBV29-1 TGCAGCGTTGAGCGGGACAGGAAGACAGATACGCAGTATTTT CSVERDRKTDTQYF
. TRBJ2-5 . TRBV6-5 TGTGCCAGCAGTTCCCCAGGGGCTGAGACCCAGTACTTC CASSSPGAETQYF
. TRBJ2-5 TRBD2 TRBV7-2 TGTGCCAGCAGCTTAGCGTCGGCTAGCGGGGCTCAAGAGACCCAGTACTTC CASSLASASGAQETQYF
once TRBJ1-3 . TRBV5-4 TGTGCCAGCAGCGGGGGGTCTGGAAACACCATATATTTT CASSGGSGNTIYF
. TRBJ1-2 . TRBV7-3 TGTGCCAGCAGCCCCTCAGGGGCTAAATCGTATGGCTACACCTTC CASSPSGAKSYGYTF
few TRBJ2-6 . TRBV6-5 TGTGCCAGCCGAGAGTCTGGGGCCAACGTCCTGACTTTC CASRESGANVLTF
. TRBJ1-5 . TRBV13 TGTGCCAGCAGCTCTACAGGGTCAGATCAGCCCCAGCATTTT CASSSTGSDQPQHF
. TRBJ2-5 . TRBV27 TGTGCCAGCAGGCCAGAGGGGAGGTTCGATGAGACCCAGTACTTC CASRPEGRFDETQYF
. TRBJ1-5 . TRBV2 TGTGCCAGCAGTCCTAGGGGGGGAAGCAATCAGCCCCAGCATTTT CASSPRGGSNQPQHF
few TRBJ2-7 . TRBV6-2/TRBV6-3 TGTGCCAGCAGTTACGAGGAGAGCTCCTACGAGCAGTACTTC CASSYEESSYEQYF
. TRBJ2-7 . TRBV4-2 TGTGCCAGCAGCCAAGATACGGTAGAGCCGTACGAGCAGTACTTC CASSQDTVEPYEQYF